What follows describes a single TCR beta chain. The CDR3 is made up of 13 amino acids. V was clipped by 8 bases and J by 2 bases, with 12 bases between them. Per the germline V gene, CDR1 is MDHEN and CDR2 is SYDVKM. Donors each provided about 10 milliliters of peripheral blood. This entry comes from a study of blood T cells in healthy people across ages. Study at large: Template switching caught about one barcoded beta molecule for each two T cells.

Alongside a J-beta primer mix, a sample-barcoded 5' primer served in a second PCR lasting about 7 to 11 cycles. MiXCR, applied by TCRdb to the 5' RACE reads, yields one record per CDR3 protein. Here the sample spans fewer than 750,000 distinct CDR3 sequences, roughly half being singletons. The sequenced sample was blood. The chain joins TRBV28 to TRBJ2-5; D gene unclear. This TCR derives from a woman over 75 in good health. The CDR3 DNA sequence: TGTGCCAGCGGTAACGGGCTACAAGAGACCCAGTACTTC. Translated, it gives CASGNGLQETQYF.